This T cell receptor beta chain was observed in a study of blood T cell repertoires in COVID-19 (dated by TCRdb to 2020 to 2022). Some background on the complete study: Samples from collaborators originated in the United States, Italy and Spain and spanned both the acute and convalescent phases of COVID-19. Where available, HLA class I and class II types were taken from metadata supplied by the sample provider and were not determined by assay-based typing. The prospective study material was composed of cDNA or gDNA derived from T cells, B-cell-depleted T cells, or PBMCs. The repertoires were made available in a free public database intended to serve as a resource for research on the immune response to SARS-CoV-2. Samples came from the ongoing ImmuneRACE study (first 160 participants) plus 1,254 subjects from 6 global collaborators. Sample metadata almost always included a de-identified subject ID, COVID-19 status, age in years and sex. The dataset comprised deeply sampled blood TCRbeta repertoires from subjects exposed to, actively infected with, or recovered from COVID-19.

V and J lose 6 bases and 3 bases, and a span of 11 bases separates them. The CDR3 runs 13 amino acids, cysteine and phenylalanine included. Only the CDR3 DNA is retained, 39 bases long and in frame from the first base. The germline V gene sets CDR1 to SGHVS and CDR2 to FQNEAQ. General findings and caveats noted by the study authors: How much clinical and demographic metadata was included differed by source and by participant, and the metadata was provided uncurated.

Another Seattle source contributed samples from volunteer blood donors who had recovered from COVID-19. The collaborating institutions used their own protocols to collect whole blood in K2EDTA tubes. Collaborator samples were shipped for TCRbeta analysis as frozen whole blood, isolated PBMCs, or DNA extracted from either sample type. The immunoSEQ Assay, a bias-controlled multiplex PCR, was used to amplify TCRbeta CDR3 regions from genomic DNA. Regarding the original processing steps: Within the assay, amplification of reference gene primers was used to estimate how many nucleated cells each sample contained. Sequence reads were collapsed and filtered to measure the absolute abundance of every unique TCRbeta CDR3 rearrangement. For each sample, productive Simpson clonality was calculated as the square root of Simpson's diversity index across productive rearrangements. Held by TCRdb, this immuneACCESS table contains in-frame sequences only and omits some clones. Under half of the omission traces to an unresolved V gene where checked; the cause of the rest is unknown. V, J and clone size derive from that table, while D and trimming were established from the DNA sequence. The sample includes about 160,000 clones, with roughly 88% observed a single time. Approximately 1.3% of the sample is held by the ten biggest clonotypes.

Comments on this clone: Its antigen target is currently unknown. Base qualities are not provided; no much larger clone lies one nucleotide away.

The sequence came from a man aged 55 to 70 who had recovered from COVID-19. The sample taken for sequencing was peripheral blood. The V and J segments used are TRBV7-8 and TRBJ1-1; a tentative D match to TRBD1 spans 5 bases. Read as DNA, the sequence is TGTGCCAGCAGGCGGACCAGGGACACTGAAGCTTTCTTT. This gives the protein CASRRTRDTEAFF.